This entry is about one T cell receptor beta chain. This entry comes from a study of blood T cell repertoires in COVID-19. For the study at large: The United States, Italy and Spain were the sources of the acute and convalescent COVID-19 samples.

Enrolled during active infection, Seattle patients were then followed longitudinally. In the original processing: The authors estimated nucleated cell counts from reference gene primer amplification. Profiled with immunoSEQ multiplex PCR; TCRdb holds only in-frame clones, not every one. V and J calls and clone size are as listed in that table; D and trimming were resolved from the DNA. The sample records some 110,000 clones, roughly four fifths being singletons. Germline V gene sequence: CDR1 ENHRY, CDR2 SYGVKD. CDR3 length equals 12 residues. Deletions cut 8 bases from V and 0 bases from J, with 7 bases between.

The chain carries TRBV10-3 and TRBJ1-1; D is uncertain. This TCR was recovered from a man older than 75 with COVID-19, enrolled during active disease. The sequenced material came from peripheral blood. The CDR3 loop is CAIGRVNTEAFF. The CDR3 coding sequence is TGTGCCATCGGGAGAGTGAACACTGAAGCTTTCTTT.